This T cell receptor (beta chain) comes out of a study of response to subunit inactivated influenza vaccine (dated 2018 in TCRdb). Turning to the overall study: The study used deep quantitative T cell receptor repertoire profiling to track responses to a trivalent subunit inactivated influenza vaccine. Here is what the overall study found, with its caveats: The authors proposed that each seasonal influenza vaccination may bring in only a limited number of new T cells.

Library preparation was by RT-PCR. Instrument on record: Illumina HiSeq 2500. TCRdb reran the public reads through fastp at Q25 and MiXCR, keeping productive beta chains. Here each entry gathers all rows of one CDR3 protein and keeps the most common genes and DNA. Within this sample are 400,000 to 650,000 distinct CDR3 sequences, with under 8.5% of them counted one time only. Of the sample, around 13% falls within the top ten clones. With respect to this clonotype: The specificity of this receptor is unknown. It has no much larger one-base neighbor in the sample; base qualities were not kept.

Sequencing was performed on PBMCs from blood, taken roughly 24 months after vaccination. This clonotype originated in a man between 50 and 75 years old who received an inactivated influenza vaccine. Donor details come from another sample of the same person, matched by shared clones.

CDR3 reads: CASSLKLLYGYTF. The bases are TGTGCCAGCAGTTTAAAACTGCTCTATGGCTACACCTTC. The sequence joins TRBV12-3 or TRBV12-4 to TRBJ1-2, with no D gene named confidently. From its cysteine to its phenylalanine, the CDR3 spans 13 amino acids. Only the CDR3 DNA stays, 39 bases, in frame from base 1. V loses 2 bases, J loses 4 bases, and the germline ends lie 8 bases apart.